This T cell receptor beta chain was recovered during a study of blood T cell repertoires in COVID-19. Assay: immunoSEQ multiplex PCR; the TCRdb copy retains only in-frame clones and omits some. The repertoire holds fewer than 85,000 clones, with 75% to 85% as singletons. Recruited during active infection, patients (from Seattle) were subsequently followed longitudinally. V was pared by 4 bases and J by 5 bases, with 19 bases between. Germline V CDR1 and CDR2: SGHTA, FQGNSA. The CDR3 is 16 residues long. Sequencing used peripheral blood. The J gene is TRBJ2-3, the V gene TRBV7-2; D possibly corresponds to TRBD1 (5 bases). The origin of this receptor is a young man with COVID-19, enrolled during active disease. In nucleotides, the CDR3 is TGTGCCAGCAGCTCGAAACTTGACAGAGCCATAGATACGCAGTATTTT. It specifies CASSSKLDRAIDTQYF.